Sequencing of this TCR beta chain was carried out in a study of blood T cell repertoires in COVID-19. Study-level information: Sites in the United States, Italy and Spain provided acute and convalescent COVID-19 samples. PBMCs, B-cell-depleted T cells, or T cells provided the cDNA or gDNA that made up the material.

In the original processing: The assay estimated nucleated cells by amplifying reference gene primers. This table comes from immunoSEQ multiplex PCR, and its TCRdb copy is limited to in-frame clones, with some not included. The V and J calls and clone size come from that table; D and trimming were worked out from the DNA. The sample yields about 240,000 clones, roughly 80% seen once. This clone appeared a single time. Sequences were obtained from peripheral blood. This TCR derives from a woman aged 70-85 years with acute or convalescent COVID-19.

CDR3 protein: CASSRSGQPYLEQYF. In DNA form, the CDR3 reads TGCGCCAGCAGCCGATCTGGACAGCCCTACTTGGAGCAGTACTTC. The gene calls are TRBV5-1 and TRBJ2-7; perhaps TRBD1 as D (6 bases). Trimming removed 4 bases from V and 7 bases from J, with 21 bases in between. Germline values: CDR1 SGHRS, CDR2 YFSETQ. The CDR3 runs to 15 residues.